Listed below are T cell receptor beta chains from one sample, sequenced in a study of cytomegalovirus exposure and HLA in healthy donors. The method was immunoSEQ multiplex PCR; TCRdb's version includes in-frame clones alone and lacks a portion of them. The table shows about 240,000 clones, with about 86% occurring only once. Source material: PBMCs. The receptors originated from a woman aged 60-75 years in good health and CMV-seropositive. Both conserved end residues are part of each CDR3. The D gene is left open where the match is weak. The size of a clone is reported for some rows only, either as once, few or many, or as a class for expanded clones.

v_call	clone_size	d_call	j_call	cdr3_aa	cdr3_nt
TRBV9	NA	NA	TRBJ2-7	CASSEPTDSYEQYF	TGTGCCAGCAGCGAACCGACAGATTCCTACGAGCAGTACTTC
TRBV6-1	NA	NA	TRBJ1-4	CASRVIGDEKLFF	TGTGCCAGCAGGGTCATAGGGGATGAAAAACTGTTTTTT
TRBV5-1	NA	TRBD1	TRBJ1-4	CASKVGQPNEKLFF	TGCGCCAGCAAAGTGGGACAGCCAAATGAAAAACTGTTTTTT
TRBV10-3	NA	TRBD2	TRBJ2-7	CAISESSGSYHEQYF	TGTGCCATCAGTGAGTCTAGCGGGAGTTACCACGAGCAGTACTTC
TRBV2	NA	TRBD1	TRBJ2-6	CASSDLLLGTANSGANVLTF	TGTGCCAGCAGTGACTTACTTTTGGGGACAGCAAATTCTGGGGCCAACGTCCTGACTTTC
TRBV13	NA	TRBD1	TRBJ2-1	CASSSTGVSSTNEQFF	TGTGCCAGCAGCTCGACAGGGGTTTCGTCCACCAATGAGCAGTTCTTC
TRBV25-1	NA	NA	TRBJ2-3	CASRDSGTDTQYF	TGTGCCAGCCGGGACTCCGGCACAGATACGCAGTATTTT
TRBV2	NA	NA	TRBJ1-1	CASSPGANTEAFF	TGTGCCAGCAGTCCAGGGGCGAACACTGAAGCTTTCTTT
TRBV6-6	NA	NA	TRBJ1-2	CASSPGGVYGYTF	TGTGCCAGCAGTCCCGGGGGGGTCTATGGCTACACCTTC
TRBV29-1	few	TRBD1	TRBJ1-1	CSVRQGNTEAFF	TGCAGCGTTCGACAGGGGAACACTGAAGCTTTCTTT
TRBV2	NA	TRBD2	TRBJ2-2	CASGLAGATGELFF	TGTGCCAGTGGACTAGCGGGTGCCACCGGGGAGCTGTTTTTT
TRBV7-6	NA	NA	TRBJ2-2	CASSLESGLNTGELFF	TGTGCCAGCAGCTTAGAGTCAGGACTAAACACCGGGGAGCTGTTTTTT
TRBV11-3	NA	NA	TRBJ1-1	CASSLGTGQYTEAFF	TGTGCCAGCAGCTTAGGTACTGGACAGTACACTGAAGCTTTCTTT
TRBV15	NA	NA	TRBJ2-7	CATSHRGQFSNEQYF	TGTGCCACCAGCCATAGGGGACAATTTTCGAACGAGCAGTACTTC
TRBV15	NA	NA	TRBJ1-1	CATSRERQTEAFF	TGTGCCACCAGCAGAGAGCGACAGACCGAAGCTTTCTTT
TRBV11-2	NA	NA	TRBJ2-5	CASSLVRETQYF	TGTGCCAGCAGCTTAGTTCGAGAGACCCAGTACTTC
TRBV5-1	NA	TRBD1	TRBJ1-4	CASSLDGTGLKWTNEKLFF	TGCGCCAGCAGCTTGGACGGGACAGGCCTGAAGTGGACTAATGAAAAACTGTTTTTT
TRBV28	once	NA	TRBJ2-6	CASRAGSSGANVLTF	TGTGCCAGCAGAGCGGGTAGCTCTGGGGCCAACGTCCTGACTTTC
TRBV6-1	NA	NA	TRBJ1-2	CASSDQYGYTF	TGTGCCAGCAGTGACCAATATGGCTACACCTTC
TRBV7-3	NA	NA	TRBJ2-1	CASSSRAYNEQFF	TGTGCCAGCAGCTCCCGGGCCTACAATGAGCAGTTCTTC
TRBV11-2	NA	TRBD1	TRBJ2-1	CASSLIQGANEQFF	TGTGCCAGCAGCTTGATACAGGGGGCCAATGAGCAGTTCTTC
TRBV28	few	NA	TRBJ1-1	CASSPNPRGLRAFF	TGTGCCAGCAGTCCTAACCCCCGGGGTCTTAGGGCTTTCTTT
TRBV5-4	NA	TRBD1	TRBJ1-3	CASSLDAGGAGYF	TGTGCCAGCAGCTTGGACGCAGGGGGCGCGGGGTATTTT
TRBV10-3	NA	NA	TRBJ1-1	CAISESQWGLENTEAFF	TGTGCCATCAGTGAGTCGCAGTGGGGACTGGAGAACACTGAAGCTTTCTTT
TRBV25-1	NA	TRBD2	TRBJ2-7	CASISTSGSYEQYF	TGTGCCAGCATATCGACTAGCGGGAGCTACGAGCAGTACTTC
TRBV4-1	NA	NA	TRBJ2-6	CASSQVLGLESGANVLTF	TGCGCCAGCAGCCAGGTCCTAGGTTTGGAGTCTGGGGCCAACGTCCTGACTTTC
TRBV11-3	NA	TRBD2	TRBJ2-7	CASSLDGTSYEQYF	TGTGCCAGCAGCTTAGACGGGACTAGCTACGAGCAGTACTTC
TRBV10-3	NA	TRBD2	TRBJ2-2	CAITGLAGPGGELFF	TGTGCCATTACTGGACTAGCGGGACCCGGGGGGGAGCTGTTTTTT
TRBV5-1	NA	NA	TRBJ2-7	CASSSQAGAYEQYF	TGCGCCAGCAGCTCCCAGGCGGGGGCTTACGAGCAGTACTTC
TRBV4-1	NA	NA	TRBJ1-5	CASSPNDSRNQPQHF	TGCGCCAGCAGCCCAAACGACAGTCGGAATCAGCCCCAGCATTTT
TRBV7-2	NA	TRBD1	TRBJ2-5	CASSSPTGYQETQYF	TGTGCCAGCAGCTCCCCGACAGGGTACCAAGAGACCCAGTACTTC
TRBV18	NA	NA	TRBJ1-5	CASSPQGNRNQPQHF	TGTGCCAGCTCACCACAGGGGAATCGCAATCAGCCCCAGCATTTT
TRBV4-2	once	TRBD2	TRBJ2-1	CASRLTSGSLFF	TGTGCCAGCAGACTTACTAGCGGGAGTCTCTTCTTC
TRBV5-1	NA	TRBD1	TRBJ2-7	CASSLSGGGSYEQYF	TGCGCCAGCAGCTTGTCAGGGGGCGGTTCCTACGAGCAGTACTTC
TRBV28	NA	NA	TRBJ2-1	CASSLDFLGQFF	TGTGCCAGCAGCCTGGACTTCCTGGGGCAGTTCTTC
TRBV2	NA	TRBD2	TRBJ2-1	CASSAGGLASYNEQFF	TGTGCCAGCAGTGCCGGAGGACTAGCGTCGTACAATGAGCAGTTCTTC
TRBV19	NA	NA	TRBJ1-1	CASSIGLGNTEAFF	TGTGCCAGTAGTATAGGCCTCGGGAACACTGAAGCTTTCTTT
TRBV19	NA	TRBD1	TRBJ1-1	CASKGALNTEAFF	TGTGCCAGTAAGGGGGCCTTGAACACTGAAGCTTTCTTT
TRBV28	NA	NA	TRBJ1-1	CASSPAPGAISEAFF	TGTGCCAGCAGTCCCGCTCCGGGAGCTATATCTGAAGCTTTCTTT
TRBV5-1	NA	TRBD2	TRBJ2-5	CASSLFGLAGQWQETQYF	TGCGCCAGCAGCCTTTTTGGGCTAGCGGGACAGTGGCAAGAGACCCAGTACTTC
TRBV2	NA	NA	TRBJ2-1	CASSVRGHSYNEQFF	TGTGCCAGCAGTGTACGGGGACACTCCTACAATGAGCAGTTCTTC
TRBV28	NA	NA	TRBJ2-1	CASSLGSRAEQFF	TGTGCCAGCAGTTTAGGGTCTAGAGCTGAGCAGTTCTTC
TRBV27	few	NA	TRBJ1-2	CASSLQGSGYTF	TGTGCCAGCAGTTTACAGGGGAGTGGCTACACCTTC
TRBV7-2	few	TRBD2	TRBJ2-7	CASSLLPSSGSYEQYF	TGTGCCAGCAGCCTATTACCCTCCAGCGGGAGTTACGAGCAGTACTTC
TRBV27	NA	TRBD2	TRBJ2-2	CASSPRTSGRNTGELFF	TGTGCCAGCAGTCCTCGGACTAGCGGGAGAAACACCGGGGAGCTGTTTTTT
TRBV5-1	NA	NA	TRBJ1-1	CASSFNPAAGTNTEAFF	TGCGCCAGCAGCTTTAACCCGGCCGCCGGGACAAACACCGAAGCTTTCTTT
TRBV18	NA	TRBD2	TRBJ2-7	CASSLSGSSYEQYF	TGTGCCAGCTCACTTAGCGGGAGCTCCTACGAGCAGTACTTC
TRBV2	NA	TRBD2	TRBJ2-3	CASRDGLGGTDTQYF	TGTGCCAGCAGGGATGGACTAGGAGGCACAGATACGCAGTATTTT
TRBV7-9	NA	NA	TRBJ1-2	CASSFLSGVEYGYTF	TGTGCCAGCAGCTTTCTGTCAGGCGTGGAATATGGCTACACCTTC
TRBV5-1	NA	TRBD2	TRBJ2-1	CASSFGLAGVGISNEQFF	TGCGCCAGCAGCTTCGGACTAGCGGGAGTCGGAATCTCCAATGAGCAGTTCTTC
TRBV15	NA	NA	TRBJ1-5	CATSRVAQPQHF	TGTGCCACCAGCAGAGTTGCGCAGCCCCAGCATTTT
TRBV5-1	NA	NA	TRBJ2-7	CASSTGGAYEQYF	TGCGCCAGCAGCACAGGTGGGGCCTACGAGCAGTACTTC
TRBV5-1	NA	NA	TRBJ2-3	CASSLEGAYTQYF	TGCGCCAGCAGCCTGGAGGGAGCGTATACGCAGTATTTT
TRBV7-8	NA	NA	TRBJ2-7	CASSARDNAYEQYF	TGTGCCAGCAGCGCCCGGGACAACGCCTACGAGCAGTACTTC
TRBV29-1	NA	NA	TRBJ2-7	CSVEEGSGPGEQYF	TGCAGCGTTGAAGAGGGGAGCGGCCCTGGGGAGCAGTACTTC
TRBV19	few	NA	TRBJ2-3	CASSIAEGVTDTQYF	TGTGCCAGTAGTATAGCTGAAGGAGTCACAGATACGCAGTATTTT
TRBV30	NA	TRBD1	TRBJ1-2	CAWSVGPVGQGKAYGYTF	TGTGCCTGGAGCGTTGGCCCGGTCGGACAGGGAAAAGCCTATGGCTACACCTTC